This passage covers 5 T cell receptor beta chains from one sample sequenced in a study of blood T cell repertoires in COVID-19. The repertoire was sequenced with immunoSEQ multiplex PCR; TCRdb's copy has only in-frame clones and lacks some. The top ten clones hold roughly 5% of a sample with around 150,000 clones, roughly 90% of them seen once. The sample was peripheral blood. These receptors came from a man aged 25-45 years with COVID-19, enrolled during active disease.

Here the CDR3 reads CASTGLAVYNEQFF. The CDR3 DNA reads TGTGCCAGTACGGGACTAGCGGTCTACAATGAGCAGTTCTTC. This sequence joins TRBV19 and TRBJ2-1; 11 bases map to TRBD2. This CDR3 is built from 14 residues. Germline V CDR1 and CDR2: LNHDA, SQIVND (reference sequence). The J segment lost 3 bases and the V segment lost 7 bases, leaving 2 bases of the junction unmatched.

The chain employs TRBV19 and TRBJ1-2; D gene ambiguous. Trimming removed 7 bases at V and 5 bases at J, with 17 bases between. The CDR3 sequence is 14 residues long. Germline V gene data show CDR1 as LNHDA and CDR2 as SQIVND (reference sequence). CDR3 sequence: CASTYNRGLYGYTF. The CDR3, as DNA: TGTGCCAGTACCTACAACCGCGGCTTATATGGCTACACCTTC.

The chain links TRBV14 to TRBJ1-2; D perhaps matches TRBD1 (6 bases). From germline, CDR1 is SGHDN and CDR2 FVKESK. V shed 0 bases and J shed 6 bases, with 14 bases lying between them. The CDR3 is 15 residues long. This CDR3 reads CASSQDHGRDNGYTF. In DNA form, the CDR3 reads TGTGCCAGCAGCCAAGATCACGGCAGGGACAATGGCTACACCTTC.

The V gene is TRBV5-5, the J gene TRBJ1-5, with D possibly being TRBD1 (5 bases). This CDR3 has 14 amino acids. The germline V gene encodes CDR1 SGHKS and CDR2 YYEKEE (reference sequence). V gave up 0 bases and J gave up 7 bases, with 11 bases separating them. The CDR3 spells CASSLGQPGQPQHF. DNA of the CDR3: TGTGCCAGCAGCTTGGGACAGCCCGGGCAGCCCCAGCATTTT.

This chain links TRBV14 with TRBJ1-2; 10 nucleotides match TRBD1. Trimming removed 4 bases from V and 7 bases from J; junction bases left unmatched: 6. CDR3 length: 14 residues. Germline V gene data show CDR1 as SGHDN and CDR2 as FVKESK. The CDR3 protein is CASSPDRGIGGYTF. CDR3 DNA: TGTGCCAGCAGCCCGGACAGGGGGATCGGTGGCTACACCTTC.